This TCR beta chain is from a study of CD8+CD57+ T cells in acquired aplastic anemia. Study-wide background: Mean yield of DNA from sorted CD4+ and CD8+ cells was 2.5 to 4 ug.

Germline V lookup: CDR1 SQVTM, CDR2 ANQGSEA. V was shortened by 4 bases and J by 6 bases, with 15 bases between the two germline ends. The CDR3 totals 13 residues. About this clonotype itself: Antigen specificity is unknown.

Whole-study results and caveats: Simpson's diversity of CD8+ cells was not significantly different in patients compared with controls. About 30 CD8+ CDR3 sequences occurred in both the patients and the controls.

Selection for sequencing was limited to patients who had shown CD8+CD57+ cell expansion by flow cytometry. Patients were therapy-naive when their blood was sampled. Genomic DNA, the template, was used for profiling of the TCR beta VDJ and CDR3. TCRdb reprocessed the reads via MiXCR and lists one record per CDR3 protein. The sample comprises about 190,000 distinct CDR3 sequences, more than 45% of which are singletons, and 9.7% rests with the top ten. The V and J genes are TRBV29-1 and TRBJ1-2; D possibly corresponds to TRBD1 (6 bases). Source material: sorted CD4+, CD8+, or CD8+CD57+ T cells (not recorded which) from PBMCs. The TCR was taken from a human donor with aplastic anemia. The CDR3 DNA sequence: TGCAGCGTTGTCGTTACAGGGAGGCATGGCTACACCTTC. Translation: CSVVVTGRHGYTF.